A selection of T cell receptor beta chains follows, all from one sample in a study of identifying expanded T cells in peripheral blood. Sequenced by immunoSEQ multiplex PCR; TCRdb stores in-frame clones only, minus some. This sample carries about 94,000 clones, approximately 88% of them seen once, and the ten largest clones take about 6%. The specimen was blood. The receptors originated from a person aged 18-69 years in good health. The CDR3 runs from the conserved cysteine through the conserved F or W. The D gene is left open where the match is weak. Some rows have no size entry. The others give once, few or many, or a class for an expanded clone.

>TRBV2|14|NA|TRBJ2-1|once
CASSEALAGNEQFF
TGTGCCAGCAGTGAAGCGCTTGCAGGGAATGAGCAGTTCTTC
>TRBV6-1|15|TRBD1|TRBJ1-5|NA
CASRRTGPSNQPQHF
TGTGCCAGCCGACGGACAGGACCGAGCAATCAGCCCCAGCATTTT
>TRBV4-2|17|TRBD1|TRBJ1-5|NA
CASSQPDRGRYGGPQHF
TGTGCCAGCAGCCAACCGGACAGGGGCCGTTATGGTGGGCCCCAGCATTTT
>TRBV9|15|NA|TRBJ1-1|NA
CASSVATGVRTEAFF
TGTGCCAGCAGCGTAGCTACGGGGGTTCGGACTGAAGCTTTCTTT
>TRBV25-1|15|TRBD1|TRBJ1-2|NA
CASSEPGQGDYGYTF
TGTGCCAGCAGTGAACCAGGACAGGGGGACTATGGCTACACCTTC
>TRBV27|14|NA|TRBJ1-6|few
CASSMRIGDSPLHF
TGTGCCAGCAGTATGAGAATCGGGGATTCACCCCTCCACTTT
>TRBV5-6|17|TRBD1|TRBJ2-1|few
CASSWNRGDRDYNEQFF
TGTGCCAGCAGCTGGAACCGGGGGGACAGGGACTACAATGAGCAGTTCTTC
>TRBV2|14|NA|TRBJ1-2|NA
CASSGDLGVNGYTF
TGTGCCAGCAGTGGGGACCTGGGGGTGAATGGCTACACCTTC
>TRBV10-3|14|NA|TRBJ2-2|NA
CAITWDASGGELFF
TGTGCCATCACTTGGGACGCCTCGGGCGGGGAGCTGTTTTTT
>TRBV5-1|16|NA|TRBJ2-6|NA
CASSLPGTSGANVLTF
TGCGCCAGCAGCTTACCCGGGACCTCTGGGGCCAACGTCCTGACTTTC
>TRBV4-2|15|NA|TRBJ1-5|NA
CASSQDLGGGQPQHF
TGTGCCAGCAGCCAAGATCTGGGGGGCGGGCAGCCCCAGCATTTT
>TRBV7-9|13|TRBD1|TRBJ1-1|NA
CASSLSGGPEAFF
TGTGCCAGCAGCTTATCAGGGGGACCTGAAGCTTTCTTT
>TRBV6-5|11|NA|TRBJ1-1|few
CASSYRGGAFF
TGTGCCAGCAGTTACAGGGGGGGAGCTTTCTTT
>TRBV27|15|TRBD2|TRBJ2-1|NA
CASRMGREGINEQFF
TGTGCCAGCAGGATGGGGCGGGAGGGCATCAATGAGCAGTTCTTC
>TRBV7-2|15|NA|TRBJ1-5|NA
CASSLDPRVESAQHF
TGTGCCAGCAGCTTAGACCCCAGGGTCGAGTCAGCCCAGCATTTT
>TRBV7-2|12|NA|TRBJ1-2|NA
CASSLSNYGYTF
TGTGCCAGCAGCTTAAGTAACTATGGCTACACCTTC
>TRBV5-5|13|TRBD1|TRBJ1-2|NA
CASSVSGGYGYTF
TGTGCCAGCAGCGTTTCAGGGGGATATGGCTACACCTTC
>TRBV27|16|TRBD1|TRBJ1-1|NA
CASREGAGPLHTEAFF
TGTGCCAGCAGAGAGGGGGCAGGTCCCTTACACACTGAAGCTTTCTTT
>TRBV5-1|20|NA|TRBJ2-3|NA
CASSLVGGSWGSPLTDTQYF
TGCGCCAGCAGCTTGGTGGGTGGTTCCTGGGGGTCACCACTCACAGATACGCAGTATTTT
>TRBV18|18|NA|TRBJ2-6|NA
CASSPRLDRYSGANVLTF
TGTGCCAGCTCACCAAGGCTTGACAGGTACTCTGGGGCCAACGTCCTGACTTTC
>TRBV6-5|15|TRBD1|TRBJ2-5|NA
CASTYRGQGQETQYF
TGTGCCAGCACCTACAGGGGACAGGGCCAAGAGACCCAGTACTTC
>TRBV7-2|12|TRBD1|TRBJ1-1|few
CASSPRTGLAFF
TGTGCCAGCAGCCCCAGGACAGGGTTGGCTTTCTTT
>TRBV6-5|16|TRBD1|TRBJ1-2|NA
CASSYGTGTQNYGYTF
TGTGCCAGCAGTTACGGGACAGGGACTCAGAACTATGGCTACACCTTC
>TRBV7-7|15|TRBD2|TRBJ2-3|NA
CASSSGLAGVDTQYF
TGTGCCAGCAGCTCGGGACTAGCGGGAGTAGATACGCAGTATTTT
>TRBV2|14|NA|TRBJ1-6|NA
CASSEGGANSPLHF
TGTGCCAGCAGTGAGGGGGGGGCAAATTCACCCCTCCACTTT
>TRBV18|14|NA|TRBJ2-5|once
CASSPPARVETQYF
TGTGCCAGCTCACCACCGGCCAGAGTAGAGACCCAGTACTTC
>TRBV7-9|13|NA|TRBJ2-1|NA
CASSWDTHNEQFF
TGTGCCAGCAGCTGGGACACCCACAATGAGCAGTTCTTC
>TRBV5-4|15|TRBD1|TRBJ2-5|NA
CASSLKTGHQETQYF
TGTGCCAGCAGCTTGAAGACAGGGCATCAAGAGACCCAGTACTTC
>TRBV27|14|NA|TRBJ1-4|NA
CASSPADSYGKLFF
TGTGCCAGCAGTCCGGCCGACAGCTATGGAAAACTGTTTTTT
>TRBV2|16|NA|TRBJ1-1|NA
CASSGGRAVKNTEAFF
TGTGCCAGCAGTGGTGGTAGGGCTGTTAAGAACACTGAAGCTTTCTTT
>TRBV2|14|NA|TRBJ1-5|NA
CASSVPRGNQPQHF
TGTGCCAGCAGTGTTCCCAGGGGCAATCAGCCCCAGCATTTT
>TRBV19|15|TRBD1|TRBJ1-6|NA
CASRAGQGINSPLHF
TGTGCCAGTAGAGCGGGACAGGGCATTAATTCACCCCTCCACTTT
>TRBV19|14|TRBD1|TRBJ2-7|NA
CASASTGGDYEQYF
TGTGCCAGTGCGTCGACAGGGGGAGACTACGAGCAGTACTTC
>TRBV7-9|12|NA|TRBJ2-2|NA
CASSSYTGELFF
TGTGCCAGCAGCTCATACACCGGGGAGCTGTTTTTT
>TRBV19|12|NA|TRBJ1-1|few
CASSRVNTEAFF
TGTGCCAGTAGTAGAGTGAACACTGAAGCTTTCTTT
>TRBV2|13|NA|TRBJ2-7|NA
CASSESWGYEQYF
TGTGCCAGCAGTGAGAGCTGGGGATACGAGCAGTACTTC
>TRBV19|13|NA|TRBJ1-3|NA
CASSIEGENTIYF
TGTGCCAGTAGTATCGAGGGGGAAAACACCATATATTTT
>TRBV7-9|13|TRBD1|TRBJ1-1|NA
CASSGTGPTEAFF
TGTGCCAGCTCCGGGACAGGGCCCACTGAAGCTTTCTTT
>TRBV7-9|15|NA|TRBJ2-4|NA
CASSLPGPAKNIQYF
TGTGCCAGCAGCTTACCGGGCCCGGCCAAAAACATTCAGTACTTC
>TRBV6-1|14|NA|TRBJ2-3|NA
CASSEAIGTDTQYF
TGTGCCAGCAGTGAAGCCATAGGTACGGATACGCAGTATTTT
>TRBV5-6|14|NA|TRBJ2-7|NA
CASSSDSSAYEQYF
TGTGCCAGCAGCTCGGACAGTTCCGCCTACGAGCAGTACTTC
>TRBV5-1|17|NA|TRBJ2-2|NA
CASSPHAGPGLTGELFF
TGCGCCAGCAGCCCACACGCGGGGCCAGGGCTCACCGGGGAGCTGTTTTTT
>TRBV6-5|13|NA|TRBJ2-7|NA
CASSPLDSYEQYF
TGTGCCAGCAGCCCCTTGGACAGCTACGAGCAGTACTTC
>TRBV27|13|TRBD1|TRBJ2-7|NA
CASRDRANYEQYF
TGTGCCAGCAGGGACAGGGCAAACTACGAGCAGTACTTC
>TRBV11-2|16|TRBD2|TRBJ2-1|NA
CASSNASGSQYNEQFF
TGTGCCAGCAGTAACGCTAGCGGGAGCCAATACAATGAGCAGTTCTTC
>TRBV6-1|17|NA|TRBJ2-2|once
CASSEARDAYNTGELFF
TGTGCCAGCAGTGAAGCCAGGGACGCATACAACACCGGGGAGCTGTTTTTT
>TRBV4-1|15|NA|TRBJ2-4|once
CASSALQGRGNIQYF
TGCGCCAGCAGCGCACTACAGGGACGAGGAAACATTCAGTACTTC
>TRBV7-2|14|NA|TRBJ1-1|NA
CASSLVGGNTEAFF
TGTGCCAGCAGCTTAGTAGGGGGGAACACTGAAGCTTTCTTT